These 18 T cell receptor beta chains were sequenced from one sample in a study of blood T cell repertoires in COVID-19. Data came from immunoSEQ multiplex PCR; TCRdb stores just in-frame clones and leaves some out. The sample lists 400,000 or so clones, about 88% seen once, with roughly 1.5% in the top ten. The sample consisted of peripheral blood. These receptors came from a woman aged 35 to 49 with COVID-19, enrolled during active disease.

The chain uses TRBV27 and TRBJ1-5, with 9 bases identical to TRBD1. CDR1 and CDR2 (germline): MNHEY, SMNVEV (reference sequence). Germline trimming cut 6 bases from V and 7 bases from J; bases unmatched to any gene: 10. The CDR3 runs to 15 residues. CDR3 bases: TGTGCCAGCAGCCCCTGGGACAGGGTAGAACAGCCCCAGCATTTT. Its translation is CASSPWDRVEQPQHF.

The V call is TRBV3-1 (or the pseudogene TRBV3-2), the J call TRBJ2-5, with TRBD2 matching over 11 bases. The CDR3 contains 15 residues. With 4 bases clipped from V and 3 bases from J, the junction kept 4 bases outside the gene matches. Germline V gene data show CDR1 as LGHDT and CDR2 as YNNKEL (reference sequence). Written as DNA, the CDR3 is TGTGCCAGCAGCCTTAGCGGGGGGGCCGAAGAGACCCAGTACTTC. It yields the protein CASSLSGGAEETQYF.

The chain employs TRBV7-2 and TRBJ1-2; D may be TRBD1 (6 bases). The CDR3 has 13 amino acids. Between the trimmed V and J ends, which lost 6 bases and 6 bases, there was a span of 14 bases. Germline V gene data show CDR1 as SGHTA and CDR2 as FQGNSA. CDR3 DNA sequence: TGTGCCAGCAGGAGACAGGCCGTACATGGCTACACCTTC. It yields the protein CASRRQAVHGYTF.

CDR3: CASSGDRDTQYF. For the CDR3, the DNA is TGTGCCAGCTCAGGAGACAGAGATACGCAGTATTTT. The rearrangement uses TRBV18 and TRBJ2-3, with D maybe TRBD1 (5 bases). Trimming left V 5 bases short and J 5 bases short, with 8 bases between. CDR1 KGHSH and CDR2 LQKENI come from the germline V gene. This CDR3 contains 12 residues.

The genes are TRBV11-3 and TRBJ2-1, with 7 bases aligning to TRBD1. Trimming cost V 3 bases and J 6 bases; bases outside gene matches: 8. The CDR3 runs 15 residues. CDR1 SGHNT and CDR2 YENEEA come from the germline V gene. CDR3 sequence (DNA): TGTGCCAGCAGCTTGACAGGGATCCGTGGCAATGAGCAGTTCTTC. This sequence encodes CASSLTGIRGNEQFF.

The chain is built from TRBV7-3 and TRBJ2-7; TRBD1 agrees at 7 bases. Germline V lookup: CDR1 SGHTA, CDR2 FQGTGA. This CDR3 spans 12 amino acids. Trimming removed 5 bases from V and 12 bases from J; junction bases left unmatched: 10. CDR3 sequence: CASSAPGTAWYF. CDR3 DNA sequence: TGTGCCAGCAGCGCACCGGGGACAGCCTGGTACTTC.

The chain couples TRBV28 to TRBJ1-1, with TRBD1 matching over 8 bases. The J segment lost 5 bases and the V segment lost 2 bases, leaving 4 bases of the junction unmatched. Germline V CDR1 and CDR2: MDHEN, SYDVKM. This CDR3 region has 14 residues. The CDR3 reads CASSLQGARTEAFF. CDR3 sequence (DNA): TGTGCCAGCAGTTTACAGGGGGCGCGGACTGAAGCTTTCTTT. The full variable domain, completed using reference TRBV28 and TRBJ1-1, is DVKVTQSSRYLVKRTGEKVFLECVQDMDHENMFWYRQDPGLGLRLIYFSYDVKMKEKGDIPEGYSVSREKKERFSLILESASTNQTSMYLCASSLQGARTEAFFGQGTRLTVV.

The rearrangement joins TRBV18 to TRBJ1-1; 7 positions agree with TRBD1. Germline lookup yields CDR1 KGHSH and CDR2 LQKENI. The trim removed 3 bases at V and 1 base at J, leaving 8 bases unmatched. The CDR3 totals 16 residues. The CDR3 region is CASSPRDREGNTEAFF. CDR3 in DNA: TGTGCCAGCTCACCCAGAGACAGGGAAGGGAACACTGAAGCTTTCTTT.

The rearrangement joins TRBV15 to TRBJ2-7; the D is unclear. Germline V gene lookup returns CDR1 LNHNV and CDR2 YYDKDF (reference sequence). The V gene lost 3 bases and the J gene lost 0 bases, with 9 bases spanning the gap. This CDR3 is built from 14 residues. CDR3 in amino acids: CATSRVPSSYEQYF. The CDR3 DNA sequence: TGTGCCACCAGCAGGGTCCCCAGCTCCTACGAGCAGTACTTC.

The V gene is TRBV27, the J gene TRBJ1-1, with 10 bases that match TRBD1. The junction had 4 bases not matched to a gene; V was cut back by 5 bases and J by 1 base. Germline V gene data show CDR1 as MNHEY and CDR2 as SMNVEV (reference sequence). This CDR3 spans 15 amino acids. As DNA, the CDR3 is TGTGCCAGCAGTCCCCGGGACAGGGGGAACACTGAAGCTTTCTTT. Encoded protein: CASSPRDRGNTEAFF.

This clone appeared a single time. This chain joins TRBV9 and TRBJ2-1; 8 bases match TRBD1. V trimming: 4 bases; J trimming: 0 bases; junction bases outside the gene matches: 3. The germline V gene encodes CDR1 SGDLS and CDR2 YYNGEE. CDR3 length equals 15 residues. The CDR3 region is CASSFGQGSYNEQFF. In DNA, the CDR3 is TGTGCCAGCAGCTTTGGACAGGGCTCCTACAATGAGCAGTTCTTC.

This clone was observed a single time. Other DNA sequences from this sample encode an identical CDR3 as well. The chain combines TRBV30 with TRBJ1-2; D not certain. Germline loops: CDR1 GTSNPN, CDR2 SVGIG (reference sequence). Trimming removed 1 base from V and 2 bases from J, with 8 bases in between. The CDR3 has 13 amino acids. CDR3 DNA: TGTGCCTGGAGTGCAGGAAGAAACTATGGCTACACCTTC. Its protein product is CAWSAGRNYGYTF.

The genes are TRBV7-5 and TRBJ2-2; TRBD2, the D gene given by the table, was not confirmed from the DNA. TRBV7-5 is noted as a pseudogene. The CDR3 loop spans 15 amino acids. CDR3 DNA sequence: TGTGCCAGAAGCTTAGCTAGCGGGGGAGCCGGGGAGCTGTTTTTT. Translated: CARSLASGGAGELFF.

V is TRBV7-8 and J is TRBJ1-2, with 11 bases identical to TRBD1. CDR3 length: 17 residues. The V gene end was trimmed by 1 base and the J gene end by 3 bases; junction bases not matched to a gene: 7. Germline V gene data show CDR1 as SGHVS and CDR2 as FQNEAQ. The CDR3 sequence: CASSLDAGTGGYYGYTF. The CDR3 DNA reads TGTGCCAGCAGCTTAGACGCCGGGACAGGGGGTTACTATGGCTACACCTTC.

This chain connects TRBV10-3 to TRBJ1-2; the D is unclear. The CDR3 consists of 14 residues. Trimming cost V 0 bases and J 7 bases, with 12 bases left between them. Germline V CDR1 and CDR2: ENHRY, SYGVKD. The CDR3 reads CAISESKSLPGYTF. The CDR3 DNA is TGTGCCATCAGTGAGTCGAAGAGCCTCCCTGGCTACACCTTC.

The chain recombines TRBV12-5 with TRBJ2-7; 9 nucleotides agree with TRBD2. Looked up from germline, CDR1 is LGHNT and CDR2 is FRNRAP. V lost 1 base and J lost 4; bases outside the gene matches: 23. This CDR3 comprises 21 residues. The CDR3 DNA is TGTGCTAGTGGTTTGGGCACTGGGGCTAGCGGGATCCGAGAGACAGATTACGAGCAGTACTTC. It is translated as CASGLGTGASGIRETDYEQYF.

The gene calls are TRBV18 and TRBJ1-1; TRBD1 matches at 9 bases. Germline CDR1 and CDR2: KGHSH and LQKENI. The V and J ends lost 8 bases and 3 bases, in that order; junction bases with no gene match: 13. The CDR3 loop spans 16 amino acids. The CDR3 region has the DNA TGTGCCAGCCACCGAAGGACAGGGGCGGGGGACACTGAAGCTTTCTTT. It is translated as CASHRRTGAGDTEAFF.

The gene calls are TRBV28 and TRBJ1-2; 9 bases match TRBD1. V shed 5 bases and J 8 bases; nucleotides not matched to a gene: 3. Germline assignment: CDR1 MDHEN and CDR2 SYDVKM. The CDR3 is 12 amino acids. CDR3: CASSTGTGGYTF. In nucleotides, the CDR3 is TGTGCCAGCAGTACCGGGACAGGGGGCTACACCTTC.